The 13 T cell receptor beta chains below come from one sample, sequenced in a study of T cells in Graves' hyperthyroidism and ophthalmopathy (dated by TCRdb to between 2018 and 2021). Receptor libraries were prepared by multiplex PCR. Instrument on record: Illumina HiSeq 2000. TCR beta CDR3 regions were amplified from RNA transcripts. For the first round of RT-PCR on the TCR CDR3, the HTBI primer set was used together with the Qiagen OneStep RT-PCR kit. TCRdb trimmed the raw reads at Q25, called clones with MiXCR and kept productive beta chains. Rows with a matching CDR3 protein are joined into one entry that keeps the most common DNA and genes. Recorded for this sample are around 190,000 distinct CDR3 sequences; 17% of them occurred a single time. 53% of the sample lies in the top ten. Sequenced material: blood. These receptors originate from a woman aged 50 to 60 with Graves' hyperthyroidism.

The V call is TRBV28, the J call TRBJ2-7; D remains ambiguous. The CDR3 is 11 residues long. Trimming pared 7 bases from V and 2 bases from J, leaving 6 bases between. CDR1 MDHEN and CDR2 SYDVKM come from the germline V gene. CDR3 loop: CASTATYEQYF. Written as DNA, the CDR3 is TGTGCCAGCACAGCGACCTACGAGCAGTACTTC.

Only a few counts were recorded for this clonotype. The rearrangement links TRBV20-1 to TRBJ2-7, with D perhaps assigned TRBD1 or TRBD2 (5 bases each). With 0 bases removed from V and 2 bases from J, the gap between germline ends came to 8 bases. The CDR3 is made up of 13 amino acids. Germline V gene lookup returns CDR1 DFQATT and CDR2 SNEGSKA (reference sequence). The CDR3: CSARDRGPYEQYF. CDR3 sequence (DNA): TGCAGTGCTAGAGATCGGGGACCCTACGAGCAGTACTTC.

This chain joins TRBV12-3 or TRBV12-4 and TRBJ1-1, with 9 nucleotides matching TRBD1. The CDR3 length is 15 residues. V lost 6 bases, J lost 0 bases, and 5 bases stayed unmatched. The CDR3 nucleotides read TGTGCCAGCAGACCGGGACAGGGCTTGAACACTGAAGCTTTCTTT. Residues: CASRPGQGLNTEAFF.

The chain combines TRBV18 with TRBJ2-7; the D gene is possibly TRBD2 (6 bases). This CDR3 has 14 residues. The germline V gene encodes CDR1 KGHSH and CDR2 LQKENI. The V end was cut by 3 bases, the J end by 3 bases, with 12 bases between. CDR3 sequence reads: CASSPGDGGYEQYF. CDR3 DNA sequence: TGTGCCAGCTCACCCGGAGACGGGGGCTACGAGCAGTACTTC.

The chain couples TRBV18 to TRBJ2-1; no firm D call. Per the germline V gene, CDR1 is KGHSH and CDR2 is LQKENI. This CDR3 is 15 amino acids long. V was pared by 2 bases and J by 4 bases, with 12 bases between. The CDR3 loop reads CASSPTQKSYNEQFF. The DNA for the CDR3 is TGTGCCAGCTCACCAACCCAGAAGTCATACAATGAGCAGTTCTTC.

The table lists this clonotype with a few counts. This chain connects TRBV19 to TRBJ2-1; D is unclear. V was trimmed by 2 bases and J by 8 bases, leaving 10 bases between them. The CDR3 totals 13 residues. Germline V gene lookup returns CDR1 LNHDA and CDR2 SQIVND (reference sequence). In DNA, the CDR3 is TGTGCCAGTAGTATAAGGGAAAGTGATGAGCAGTTCTTC. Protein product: CASSIRESDEQFF. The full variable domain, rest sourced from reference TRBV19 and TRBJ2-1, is DGGITQSPKYLFRKEGQNVTLSCEQNLNHDAMYWYRQDPGQGLRLIYYSQIVNDFQKGDIAEGYSVSREKKESFPLTVTSAQKNPTAFYLCASSIRESDEQFFGPGTRLTVL.

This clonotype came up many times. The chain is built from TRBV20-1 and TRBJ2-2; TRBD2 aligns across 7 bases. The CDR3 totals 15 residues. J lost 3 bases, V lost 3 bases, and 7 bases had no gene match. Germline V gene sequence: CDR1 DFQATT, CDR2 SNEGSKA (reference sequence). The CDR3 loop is CSARLGGSHTGELFF. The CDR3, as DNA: TGCAGTGCTAGGCTAGGCGGGAGTCACACCGGGGAGCTGTTTTTT.

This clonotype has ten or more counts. The CDR3 DNA reads as TGTGCCAGCAGCCAAGATACTGACATAGACTATGGCTACACCTTC. Encoded protein: CASSQDTDIDYGYTF. The V and J genes are TRBV3-1 and TRBJ1-2, with D unresolved. The ends were cut back, 0 bases at V and 3 bases at J, with 11 bases in the middle. The CDR3 length is 15 residues. CDR1 LGHDT and CDR2 YNNKEL come from the germline V gene (reference sequence).

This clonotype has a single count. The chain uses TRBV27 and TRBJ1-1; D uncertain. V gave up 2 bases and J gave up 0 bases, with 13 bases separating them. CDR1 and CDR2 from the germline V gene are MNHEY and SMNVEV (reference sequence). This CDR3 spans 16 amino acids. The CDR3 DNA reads TGTGCCAGCAGTTTAAGTTCCCGCGGTTTGAACACTGAAGCTTTCTTT. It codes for CASSLSSRGLNTEAFF.

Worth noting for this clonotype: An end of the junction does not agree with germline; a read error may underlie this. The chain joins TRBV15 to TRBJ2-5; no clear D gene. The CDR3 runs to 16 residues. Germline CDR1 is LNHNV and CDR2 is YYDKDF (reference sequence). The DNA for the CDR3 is TGTGCCACCTGCAGAGACGGAGCGACCTTCCAAGAGACCCAGTACTTC. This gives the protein CATCRDGATFQETQYF.

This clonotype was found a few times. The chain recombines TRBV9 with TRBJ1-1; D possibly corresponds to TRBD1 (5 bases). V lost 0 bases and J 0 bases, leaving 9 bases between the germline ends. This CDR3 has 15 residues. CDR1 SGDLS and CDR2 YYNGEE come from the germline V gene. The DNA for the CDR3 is TGTGCCAGCAGCGTAGAGGCAGGGTTGAACACTGAAGCTTTCTTT. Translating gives CASSVEAGLNTEAFF.

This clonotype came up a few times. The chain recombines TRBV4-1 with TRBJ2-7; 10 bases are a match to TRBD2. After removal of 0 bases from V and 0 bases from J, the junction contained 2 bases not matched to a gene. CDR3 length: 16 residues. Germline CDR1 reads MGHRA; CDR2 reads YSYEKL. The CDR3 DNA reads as TGCGCCAGCAGCCAAGAGCGACTAGCGGGCTCCTACGAGCAGTACTTC. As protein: CASSQERLAGSYEQYF.

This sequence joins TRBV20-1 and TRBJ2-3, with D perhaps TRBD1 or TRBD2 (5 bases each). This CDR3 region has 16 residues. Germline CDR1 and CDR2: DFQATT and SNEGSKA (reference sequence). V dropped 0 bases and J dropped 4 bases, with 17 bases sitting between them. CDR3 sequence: CSARDPERGEPDTQYF. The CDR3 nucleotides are TGCAGTGCTAGAGACCCGGAGAGAGGGGAGCCAGATACGCAGTATTTT.